This T cell receptor (beta chain) is drawn from a study of CD8 T cell repertoires and HIV-1 epitope variants. Study context: Separate wells received one of Twenty-five Gag or Nef variant peptides. Epitopes were three Gag families plus Nef HW9 and YT9. General study findings and limits: About five clonotypes recognized Nef KF9, one HW9, none TAALDMSHF.

Trimming removed 0 bases from V and 0 bases from J; junction bases left unmatched: 15. The V gene's germline CDR1 is LNHNV and CDR2 YYDKDF (reference sequence). The CDR3 has 21 amino acids. The data were produced by immunoSEQ multiplex PCR, yet TCRdb's version contains in-frame clones alone and is incomplete. The table has 2,000 or so clones, 69% seen once. As concerns this clone: What it recognizes is unknown.

Sequencing was performed on cultured CD8+ T cells derived from PBMCs. This TCR derives from a male donor with HIV. The V gene is TRBV15, the J gene TRBJ2-3; TRBD2 aligns across 10 bases. The CDR3 DNA sequence: TGTGCCACCAGCAGAGACCGGGGACTAGCGAATTTTTTGACTAGCACAGATACGCAGTATTTT. Amino acids: CATSRDRGLANFLTSTDTQYF.